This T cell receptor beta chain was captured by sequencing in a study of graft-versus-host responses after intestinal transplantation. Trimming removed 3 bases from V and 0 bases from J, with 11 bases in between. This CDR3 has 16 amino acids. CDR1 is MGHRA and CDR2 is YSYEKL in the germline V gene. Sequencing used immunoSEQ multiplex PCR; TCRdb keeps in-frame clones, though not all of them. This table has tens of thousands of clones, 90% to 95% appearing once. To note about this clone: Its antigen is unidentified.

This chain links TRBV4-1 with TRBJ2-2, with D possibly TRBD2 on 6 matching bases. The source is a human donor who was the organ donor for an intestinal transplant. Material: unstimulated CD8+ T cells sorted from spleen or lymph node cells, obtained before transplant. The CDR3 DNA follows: TGCGCCAGCAGCCAGGTAGCGGTCGCGAACACCGGGGAGCTGTTTTTT. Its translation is CASSQVAVANTGELFF.